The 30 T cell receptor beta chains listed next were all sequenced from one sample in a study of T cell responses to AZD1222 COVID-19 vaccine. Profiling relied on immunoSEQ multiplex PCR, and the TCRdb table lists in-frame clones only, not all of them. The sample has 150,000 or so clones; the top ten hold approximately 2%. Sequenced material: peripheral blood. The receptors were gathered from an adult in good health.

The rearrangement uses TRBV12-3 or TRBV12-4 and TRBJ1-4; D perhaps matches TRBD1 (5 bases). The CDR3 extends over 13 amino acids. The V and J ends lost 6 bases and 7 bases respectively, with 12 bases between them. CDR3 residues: CASSPRGGEKLFF. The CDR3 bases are TGTGCCAGCAGCCCCCGGGGGGGTGAAAAACTGTTTTTT.

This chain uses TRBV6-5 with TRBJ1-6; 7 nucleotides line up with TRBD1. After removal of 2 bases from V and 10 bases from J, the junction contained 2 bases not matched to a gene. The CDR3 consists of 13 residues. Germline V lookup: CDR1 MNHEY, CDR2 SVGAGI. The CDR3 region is CASSYRQGSPLHF. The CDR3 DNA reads TGTGCCAGCAGTTACCGACAGGGATCACCCCTCCACTTT.

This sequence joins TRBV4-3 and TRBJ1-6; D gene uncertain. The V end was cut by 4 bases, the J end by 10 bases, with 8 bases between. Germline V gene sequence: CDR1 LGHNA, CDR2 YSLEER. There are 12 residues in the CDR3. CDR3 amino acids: CASSREGSPLHF. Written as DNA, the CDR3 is TGCGCCAGCAGCCGCGAGGGATCACCCCTCCACTTT.

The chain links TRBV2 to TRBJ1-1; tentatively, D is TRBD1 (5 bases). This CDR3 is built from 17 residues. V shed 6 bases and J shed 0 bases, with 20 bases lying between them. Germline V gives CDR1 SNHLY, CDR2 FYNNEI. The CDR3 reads CASSTTRGAAVNTEAFF. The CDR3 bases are TGTGCCAGCAGCACCACTCGCGGGGCAGCCGTGAACACTGAAGCTTTCTTT. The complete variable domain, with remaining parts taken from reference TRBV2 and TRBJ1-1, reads EPEVTQTPSHQVTQMGQEVILRCVPISNHLYFYWYRQILGQKVEFLVSFYNNEISEKSEIFDDQFSVERPDGSNFTLKIRSTKLEDSAMYFCASSTTRGAAVNTEAFFGQGTRLTVV.

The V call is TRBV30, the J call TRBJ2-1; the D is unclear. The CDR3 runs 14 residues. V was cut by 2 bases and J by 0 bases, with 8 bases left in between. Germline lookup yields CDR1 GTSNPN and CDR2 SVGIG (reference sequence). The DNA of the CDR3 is TGTGCCTGGAGTTGGGGTTCCTCCTACAATGAGCAGTTCTTC. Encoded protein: CAWSWGSSYNEQFF.

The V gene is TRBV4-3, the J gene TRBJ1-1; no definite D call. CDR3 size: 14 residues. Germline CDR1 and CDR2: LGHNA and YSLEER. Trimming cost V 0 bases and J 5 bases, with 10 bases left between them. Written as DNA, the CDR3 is TGCGCCAGCAGCCAAGATTTAAGGTGGACTGAAGCTTTCTTT. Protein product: CASSQDLRWTEAFF.

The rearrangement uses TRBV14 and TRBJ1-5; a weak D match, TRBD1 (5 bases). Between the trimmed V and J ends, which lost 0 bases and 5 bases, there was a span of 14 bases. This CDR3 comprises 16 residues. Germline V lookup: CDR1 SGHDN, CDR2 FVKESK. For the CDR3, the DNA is TGTGCCAGCAGCCAAGATAAGGGTGGGGGTCATCAGCCCCAGCATTTT. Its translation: CASSQDKGGGHQPQHF.

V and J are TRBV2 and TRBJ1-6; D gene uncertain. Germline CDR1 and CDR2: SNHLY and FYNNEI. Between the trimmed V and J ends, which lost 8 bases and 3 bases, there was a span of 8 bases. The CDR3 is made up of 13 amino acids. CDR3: CASQTDYNSPLHF. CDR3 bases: TGTGCCAGCCAAACGGACTATAATTCACCCCTCCACTTT.

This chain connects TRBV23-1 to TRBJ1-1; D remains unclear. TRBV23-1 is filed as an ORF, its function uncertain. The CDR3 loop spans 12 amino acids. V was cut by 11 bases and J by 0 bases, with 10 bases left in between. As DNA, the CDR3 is TGCGCCGAACCGGAAATGAACACTGAAGCTTTCTTT. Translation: CAEPEMNTEAFF.

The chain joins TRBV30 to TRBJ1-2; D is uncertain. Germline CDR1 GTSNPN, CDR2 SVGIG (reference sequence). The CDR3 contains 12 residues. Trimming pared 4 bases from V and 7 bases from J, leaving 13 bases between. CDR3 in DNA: TGTGCCTGGATAGGTCAAGAGTTTGGCTACACCTTC. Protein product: CAWIGQEFGYTF.

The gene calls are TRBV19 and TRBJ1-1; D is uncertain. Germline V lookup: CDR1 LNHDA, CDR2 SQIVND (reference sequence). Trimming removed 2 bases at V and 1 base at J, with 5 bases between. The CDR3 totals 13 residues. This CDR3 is CASSIQRNTEAFF. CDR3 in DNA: TGTGCCAGTAGTATACAGAGGAACACTGAAGCTTTCTTT.

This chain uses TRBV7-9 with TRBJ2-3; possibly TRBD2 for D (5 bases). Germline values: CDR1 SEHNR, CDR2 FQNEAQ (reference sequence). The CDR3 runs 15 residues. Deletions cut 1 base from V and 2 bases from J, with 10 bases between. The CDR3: CASSLGVANTDTQYF. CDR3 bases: TGTGCCAGCAGCTTAGGGGTAGCGAACACAGATACGCAGTATTTT.

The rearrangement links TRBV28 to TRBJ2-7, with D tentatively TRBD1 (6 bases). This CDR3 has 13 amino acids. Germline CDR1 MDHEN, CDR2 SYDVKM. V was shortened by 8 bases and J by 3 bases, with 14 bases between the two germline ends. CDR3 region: CASLRQGNYEQYF. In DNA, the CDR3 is TGTGCCAGCTTACGTCAGGGGAACTACGAGCAGTACTTC.

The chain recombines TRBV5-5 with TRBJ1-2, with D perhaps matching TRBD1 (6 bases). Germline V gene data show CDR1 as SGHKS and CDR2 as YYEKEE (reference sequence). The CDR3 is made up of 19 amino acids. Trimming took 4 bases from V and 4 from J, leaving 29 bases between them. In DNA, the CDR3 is TGTGCCAGCAGCCACTTGGGGGGAGGTGGACAGTCAAACCTCTATGGCTACACCTTC. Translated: CASSHLGGGGQSNLYGYTF.

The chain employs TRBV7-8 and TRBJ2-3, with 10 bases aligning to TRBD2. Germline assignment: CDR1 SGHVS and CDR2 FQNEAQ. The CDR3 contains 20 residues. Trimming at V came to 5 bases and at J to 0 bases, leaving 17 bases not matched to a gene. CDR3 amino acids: CASSPRLGTSESLSTDTQYF. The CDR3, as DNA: TGTGCCAGCAGCCCCCGGTTAGGGACTAGCGAGTCCCTCAGCACAGATACGCAGTATTTT.

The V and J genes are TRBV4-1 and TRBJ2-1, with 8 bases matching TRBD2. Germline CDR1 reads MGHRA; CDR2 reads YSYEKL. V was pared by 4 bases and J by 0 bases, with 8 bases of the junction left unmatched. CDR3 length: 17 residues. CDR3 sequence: CASSLRREGSSYNEQFF. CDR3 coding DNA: TGCGCCAGCAGCCTCCGCCGGGAGGGGAGCTCCTACAATGAGCAGTTCTTC.

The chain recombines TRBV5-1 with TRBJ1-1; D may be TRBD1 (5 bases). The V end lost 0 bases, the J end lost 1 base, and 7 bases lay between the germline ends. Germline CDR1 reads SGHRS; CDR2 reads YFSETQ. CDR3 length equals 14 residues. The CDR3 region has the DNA TGCGCCAGCAGCTTGGGGACATCGAACACTGAAGCTTTCTTT. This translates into CASSLGTSNTEAFF.

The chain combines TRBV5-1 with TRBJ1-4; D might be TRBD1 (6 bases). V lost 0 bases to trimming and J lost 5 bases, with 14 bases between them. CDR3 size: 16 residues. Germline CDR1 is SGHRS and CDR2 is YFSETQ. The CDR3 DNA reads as TGCGCCAGCAGCTTGGCCAAAGGGGGGCCCAATGAAAAACTGTTTTTT. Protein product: CASSLAKGGPNEKLFF.

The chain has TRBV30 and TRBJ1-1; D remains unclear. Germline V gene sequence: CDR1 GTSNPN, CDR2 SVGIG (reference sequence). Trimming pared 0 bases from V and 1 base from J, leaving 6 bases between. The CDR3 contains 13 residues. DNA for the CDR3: TGTGCCTGGAGTGTAGGTGGGAACACTGAAGCTTTCTTT. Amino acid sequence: CAWSVGGNTEAFF.

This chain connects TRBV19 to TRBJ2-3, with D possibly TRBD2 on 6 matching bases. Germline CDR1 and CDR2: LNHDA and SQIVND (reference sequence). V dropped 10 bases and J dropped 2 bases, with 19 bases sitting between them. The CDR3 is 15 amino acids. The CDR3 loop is CATNIGGINTDTQYF. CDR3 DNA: TGTGCCACTAATATAGGAGGGATTAACACAGATACGCAGTATTTT.

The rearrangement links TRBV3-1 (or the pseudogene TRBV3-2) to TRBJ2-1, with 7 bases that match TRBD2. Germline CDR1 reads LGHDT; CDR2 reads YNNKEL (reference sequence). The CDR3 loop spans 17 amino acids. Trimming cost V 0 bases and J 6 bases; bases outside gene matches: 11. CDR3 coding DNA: TGTGCCAGCAGCCAAGACCGAAGAGCGGGGTGGGGCAATGAGCAGTTCTTC. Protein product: CASSQDRRAGWGNEQFF.

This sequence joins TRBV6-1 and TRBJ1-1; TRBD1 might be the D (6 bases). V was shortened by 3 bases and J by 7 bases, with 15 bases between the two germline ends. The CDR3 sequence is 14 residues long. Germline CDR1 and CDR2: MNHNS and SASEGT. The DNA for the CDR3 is TGTGCCAGCAGTGATTGGACAGCACCTTTTGAAGCTTTCTTT. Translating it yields CASSDWTAPFEAFF.

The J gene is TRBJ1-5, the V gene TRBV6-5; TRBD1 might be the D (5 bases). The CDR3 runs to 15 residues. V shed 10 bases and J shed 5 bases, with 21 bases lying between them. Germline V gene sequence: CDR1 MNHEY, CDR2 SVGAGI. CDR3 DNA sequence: TGTGCCACCCTCCCCCCCGGGGCGTCGTATCAGCCCCAGCATTTT. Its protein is CATLPPGASYQPQHF.

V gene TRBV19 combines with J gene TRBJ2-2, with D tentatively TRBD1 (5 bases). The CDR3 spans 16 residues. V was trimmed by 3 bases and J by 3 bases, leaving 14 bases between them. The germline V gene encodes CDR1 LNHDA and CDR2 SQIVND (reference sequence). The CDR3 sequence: CASSIHWGTDTGELFF. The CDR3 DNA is TGTGCCAGTAGTATTCACTGGGGCACGGACACCGGGGAGCTGTTTTTT.

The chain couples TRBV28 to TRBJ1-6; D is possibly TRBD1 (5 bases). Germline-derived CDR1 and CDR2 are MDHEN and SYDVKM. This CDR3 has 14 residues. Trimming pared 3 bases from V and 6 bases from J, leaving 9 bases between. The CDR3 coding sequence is TGTGCCAGCAGTTTGGGGGGGAGTAATTCACCCCTCCACTTT. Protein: CASSLGGSNSPLHF.

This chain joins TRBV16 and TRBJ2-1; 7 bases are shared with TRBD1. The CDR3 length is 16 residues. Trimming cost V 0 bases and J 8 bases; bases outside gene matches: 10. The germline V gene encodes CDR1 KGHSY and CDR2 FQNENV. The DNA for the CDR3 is TGTGCCAGCAGCCAATCTGGGCAGGGGGTGGTCGATGAGCAGTTCTTC. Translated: CASSQSGQGVVDEQFF.

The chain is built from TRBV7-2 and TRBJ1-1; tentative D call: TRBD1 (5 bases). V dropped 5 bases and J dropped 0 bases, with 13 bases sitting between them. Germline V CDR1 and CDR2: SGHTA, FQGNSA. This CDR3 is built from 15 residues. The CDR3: CASSVTGRLNTEAFF. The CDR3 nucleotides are TGTGCCAGCAGCGTTACAGGACGGCTGAACACTGAAGCTTTCTTT.

Here the CDR3 reads CASSLVPGNEKLFF. The DNA for the CDR3 is TGTGCCAGCAGCTTGGTTCCCGGGAATGAAAAACTGTTTTTT. The chain links TRBV5-4 to TRBJ1-4; D is uncertain. Per germline, CDR1 SGHNT and CDR2 YYREEE (reference sequence). The CDR3 totals 14 residues. Between the trimmed V and J ends, which lost 0 bases and 5 bases, there was a span of 8 bases.

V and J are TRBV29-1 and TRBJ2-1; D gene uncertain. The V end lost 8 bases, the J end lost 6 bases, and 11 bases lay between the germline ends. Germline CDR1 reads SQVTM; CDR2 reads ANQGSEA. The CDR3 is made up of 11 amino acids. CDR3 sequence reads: CSQGSANEQFF. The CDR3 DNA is TGCAGCCAAGGGTCGGCCAATGAGCAGTTCTTC.

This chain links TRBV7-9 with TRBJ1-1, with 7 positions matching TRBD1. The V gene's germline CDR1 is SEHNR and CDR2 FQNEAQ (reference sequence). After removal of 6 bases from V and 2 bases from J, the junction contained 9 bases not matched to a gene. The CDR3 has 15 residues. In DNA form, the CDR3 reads TGTGCCAGCAGGAACCGGGACAGCATCAACACTGAAGCTTTCTTT. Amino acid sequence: CASRNRDSINTEAFF.